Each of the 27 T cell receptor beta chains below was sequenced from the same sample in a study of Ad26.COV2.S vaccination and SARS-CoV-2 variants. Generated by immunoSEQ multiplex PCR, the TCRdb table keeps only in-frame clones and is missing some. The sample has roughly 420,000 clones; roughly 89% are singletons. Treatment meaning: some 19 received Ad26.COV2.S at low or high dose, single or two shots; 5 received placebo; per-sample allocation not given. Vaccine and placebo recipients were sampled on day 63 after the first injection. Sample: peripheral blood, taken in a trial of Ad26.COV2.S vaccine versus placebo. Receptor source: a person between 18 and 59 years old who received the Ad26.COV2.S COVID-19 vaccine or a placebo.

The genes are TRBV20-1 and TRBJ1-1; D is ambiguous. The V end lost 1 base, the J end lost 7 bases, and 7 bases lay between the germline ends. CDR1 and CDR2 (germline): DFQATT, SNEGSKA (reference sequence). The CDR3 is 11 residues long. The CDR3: CSARGPLEAFF. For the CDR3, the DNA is TGCAGTGCTAGAGGACCACTTGAAGCTTTCTTT.

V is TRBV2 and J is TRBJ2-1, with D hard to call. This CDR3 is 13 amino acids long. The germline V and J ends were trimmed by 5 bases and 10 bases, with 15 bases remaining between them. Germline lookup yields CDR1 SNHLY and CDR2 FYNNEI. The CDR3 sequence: CASSRAPMREQFF. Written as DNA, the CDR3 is TGTGCCAGCAGTCGAGCGCCAATGCGCGAGCAGTTCTTC.

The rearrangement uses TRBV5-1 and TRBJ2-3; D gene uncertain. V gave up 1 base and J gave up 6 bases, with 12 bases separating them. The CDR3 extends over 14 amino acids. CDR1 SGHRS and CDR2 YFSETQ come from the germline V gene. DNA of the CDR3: TGCGCCAGCAGCTTGCCAGGAAAATGGGATACGCAGTATTTT. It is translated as CASSLPGKWDTQYF.

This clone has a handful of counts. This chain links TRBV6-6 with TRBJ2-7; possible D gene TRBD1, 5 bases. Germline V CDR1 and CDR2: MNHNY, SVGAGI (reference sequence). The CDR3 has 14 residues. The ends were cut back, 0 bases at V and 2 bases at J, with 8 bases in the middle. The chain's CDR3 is CASSYSSRAYEQYV. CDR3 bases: TGTGCCAGCAGTTACTCTTCCAGGGCCTACGAGCAGTACGTC.

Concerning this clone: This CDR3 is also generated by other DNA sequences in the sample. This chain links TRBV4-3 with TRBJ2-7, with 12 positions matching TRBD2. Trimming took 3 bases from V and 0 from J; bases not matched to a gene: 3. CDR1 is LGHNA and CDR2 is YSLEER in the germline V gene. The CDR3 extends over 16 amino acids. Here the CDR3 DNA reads TGCGCCAGCAGCCAGGGACTAGCGGGCAGCTCCTACGAGCAGTACTTC. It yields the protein CASSQGLAGSSYEQYF.

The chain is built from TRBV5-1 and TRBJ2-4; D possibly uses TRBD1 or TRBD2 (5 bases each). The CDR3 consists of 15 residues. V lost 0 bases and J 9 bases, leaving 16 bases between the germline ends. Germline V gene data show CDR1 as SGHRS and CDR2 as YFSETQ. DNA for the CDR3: TGCGCCAGCAGCTTGGAGCCGGGGCGAAGGGGCATTCAGTACTTC. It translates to CASSLEPGRRGIQYF.

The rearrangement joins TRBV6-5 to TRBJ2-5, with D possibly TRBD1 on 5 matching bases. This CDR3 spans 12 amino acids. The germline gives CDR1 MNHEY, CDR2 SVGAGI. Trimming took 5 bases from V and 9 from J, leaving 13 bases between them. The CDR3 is CASSNGIGAQYF. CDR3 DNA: TGTGCCAGCAGTAACGGAATAGGGGCCCAGTACTTC.

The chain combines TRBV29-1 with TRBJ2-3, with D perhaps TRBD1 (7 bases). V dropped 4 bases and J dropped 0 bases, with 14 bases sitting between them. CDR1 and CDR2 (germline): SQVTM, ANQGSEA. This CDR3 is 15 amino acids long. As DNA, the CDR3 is TGCAGCGTTGTTTTTGCGGGACAGAGCACAGATACGCAGTATTTT. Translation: CSVVFAGQSTDTQYF.

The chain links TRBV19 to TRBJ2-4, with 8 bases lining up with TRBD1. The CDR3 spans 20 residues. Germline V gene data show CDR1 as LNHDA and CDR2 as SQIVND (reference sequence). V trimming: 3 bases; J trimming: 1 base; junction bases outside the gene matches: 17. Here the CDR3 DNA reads TGTGCCAGTAGTATTTCCCCACAGGGGGGTCTTCTTGTCGCCAAAAACATTCAGTACTTC. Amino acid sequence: CASSISPQGGLLVAKNIQYF.

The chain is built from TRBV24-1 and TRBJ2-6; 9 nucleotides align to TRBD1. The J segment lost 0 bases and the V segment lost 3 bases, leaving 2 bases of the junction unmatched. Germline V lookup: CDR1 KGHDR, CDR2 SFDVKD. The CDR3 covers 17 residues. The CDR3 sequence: CATSDRTGDSGANVLTF. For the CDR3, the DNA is TGTGCCACCAGTGATCGGACAGGGGACTCTGGGGCCAACGTCCTGACTTTC.

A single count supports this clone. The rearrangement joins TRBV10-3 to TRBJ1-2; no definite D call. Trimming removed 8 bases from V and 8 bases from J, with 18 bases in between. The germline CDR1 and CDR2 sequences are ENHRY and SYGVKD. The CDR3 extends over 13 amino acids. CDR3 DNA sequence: TGTGCCATCTGCCCTGGAGACCTGGGCGGCTACACCTTC. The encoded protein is CAICPGDLGGYTF.

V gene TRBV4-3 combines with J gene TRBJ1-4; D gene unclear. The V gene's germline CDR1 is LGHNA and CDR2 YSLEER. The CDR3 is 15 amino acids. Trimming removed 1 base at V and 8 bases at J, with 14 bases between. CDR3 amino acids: CASSQGMGVSEKLFF. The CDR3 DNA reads TGCGCCAGCAGCCAAGGGATGGGAGTGTCGGAAAAACTGTTTTTT.

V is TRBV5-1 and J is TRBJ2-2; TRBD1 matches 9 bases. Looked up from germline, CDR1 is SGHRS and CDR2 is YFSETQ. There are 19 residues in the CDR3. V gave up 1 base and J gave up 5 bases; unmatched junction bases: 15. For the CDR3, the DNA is TGCGCCAGCAGCTTGAGAATCAAGAGGACAGGGGATCGTACCGGGGAGCTGTTTTTT. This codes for CASSLRIKRTGDRTGELFF.

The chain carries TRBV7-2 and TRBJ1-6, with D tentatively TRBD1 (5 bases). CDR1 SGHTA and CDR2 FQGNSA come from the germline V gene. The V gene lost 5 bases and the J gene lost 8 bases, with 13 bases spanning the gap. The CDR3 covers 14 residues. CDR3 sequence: CASSPQGRDSPLHF. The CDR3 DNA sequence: TGTGCCAGCAGCCCCCAGGGAAGGGATTCACCCCTCCACTTT.

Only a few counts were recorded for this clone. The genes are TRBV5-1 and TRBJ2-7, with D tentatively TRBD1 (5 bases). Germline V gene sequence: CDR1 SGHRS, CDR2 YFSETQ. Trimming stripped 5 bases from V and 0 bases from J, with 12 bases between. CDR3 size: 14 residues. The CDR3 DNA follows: TGCGCCAGCAGAAGACAGCTGAGCTCCTACGAGCAGTACTTC. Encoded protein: CASRRQLSSYEQYF.

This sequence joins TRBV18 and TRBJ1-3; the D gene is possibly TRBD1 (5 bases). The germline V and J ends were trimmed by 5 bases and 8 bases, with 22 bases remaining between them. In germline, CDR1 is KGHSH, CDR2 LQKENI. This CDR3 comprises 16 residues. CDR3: CASSKGTPGGGDTIYF. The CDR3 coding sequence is TGTGCCAGCTCAAAGGGGACTCCCGGTGGCGGTGACACCATATATTTT. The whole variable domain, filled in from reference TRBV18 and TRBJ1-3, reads NAGVMQNPRHLVRRRGQEARLRCSPMKGHSHVYWYRQLPEEGLKFMVYLQKENIIDESGMPKERFSAEFPKEGPSILRIQQVVRGDSAAYFCASSKGTPGGGDTIYFGEGSWLTVV.

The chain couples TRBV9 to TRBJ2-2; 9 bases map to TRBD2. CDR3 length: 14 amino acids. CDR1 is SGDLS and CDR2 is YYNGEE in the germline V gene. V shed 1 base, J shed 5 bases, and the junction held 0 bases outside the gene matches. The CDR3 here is CASSVSGGTGELFF. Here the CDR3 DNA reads TGTGCCAGCAGCGTAAGCGGGGGGACCGGGGAGCTGTTTTTT.

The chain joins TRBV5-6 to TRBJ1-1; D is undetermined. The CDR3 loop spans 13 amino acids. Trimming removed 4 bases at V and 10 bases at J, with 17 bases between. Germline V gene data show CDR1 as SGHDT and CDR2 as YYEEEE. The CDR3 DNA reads TGTGCCAGCAGCCTTCTTACGACCTTTGGAGCTTTCTTT. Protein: CASSLLTTFGAFF.

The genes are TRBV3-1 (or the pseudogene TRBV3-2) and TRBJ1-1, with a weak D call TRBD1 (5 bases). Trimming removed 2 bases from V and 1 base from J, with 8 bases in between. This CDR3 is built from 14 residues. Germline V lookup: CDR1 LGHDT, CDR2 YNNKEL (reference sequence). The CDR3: CASSQHQGNTEAFF. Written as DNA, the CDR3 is TGTGCCAGCAGCCAACACCAGGGGAACACTGAAGCTTTCTTT.

CDR3 nucleotide sequence: TGTGCCAGCTCACCACCAGCACTAGCGGGAGGAGGCTGGATGTCAGAGACCCAGTACTTC. Translation: CASSPPALAGGGWMSETQYF. V and J are TRBV18 and TRBJ2-5, with 12 bases identical to TRBD2. Trimming at V came to 0 bases and at J to 4 bases, leaving 15 bases not matched to a gene. The CDR3 loop spans 20 amino acids. Germline CDR1 reads KGHSH; CDR2 reads LQKENI.

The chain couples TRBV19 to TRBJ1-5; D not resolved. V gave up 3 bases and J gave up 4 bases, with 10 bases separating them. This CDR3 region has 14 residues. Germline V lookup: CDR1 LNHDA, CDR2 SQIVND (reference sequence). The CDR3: CASSMGGPNQPQHF. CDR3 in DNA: TGTGCCAGTAGTATGGGAGGACCTAATCAGCCCCAGCATTTT.

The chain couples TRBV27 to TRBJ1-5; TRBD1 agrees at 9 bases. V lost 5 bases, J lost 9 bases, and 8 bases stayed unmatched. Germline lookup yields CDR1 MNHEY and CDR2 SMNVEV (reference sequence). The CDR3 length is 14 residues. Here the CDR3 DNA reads TGTGCCAGCAGTCCCGGGACAGGGTCTCCGCCCCAGCATTTT. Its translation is CASSPGTGSPPQHF.

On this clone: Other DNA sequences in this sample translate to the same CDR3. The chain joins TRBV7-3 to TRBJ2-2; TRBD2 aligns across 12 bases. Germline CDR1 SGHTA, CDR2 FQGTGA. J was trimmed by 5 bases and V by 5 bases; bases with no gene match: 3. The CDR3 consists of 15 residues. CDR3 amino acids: CASSLGLAGTGELFF. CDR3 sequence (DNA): TGTGCCAGCAGCCTCGGACTAGCGGGAACCGGGGAGCTGTTTTTT.

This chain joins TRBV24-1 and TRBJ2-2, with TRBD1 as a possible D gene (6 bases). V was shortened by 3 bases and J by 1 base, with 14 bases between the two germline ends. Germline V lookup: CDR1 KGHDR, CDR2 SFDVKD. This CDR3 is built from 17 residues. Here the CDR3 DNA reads TGTGCCACCAGTGATGCTCCGGGACAAAAGAACACCGGGGAGCTGTTTTTT. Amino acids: CATSDAPGQKNTGELFF.

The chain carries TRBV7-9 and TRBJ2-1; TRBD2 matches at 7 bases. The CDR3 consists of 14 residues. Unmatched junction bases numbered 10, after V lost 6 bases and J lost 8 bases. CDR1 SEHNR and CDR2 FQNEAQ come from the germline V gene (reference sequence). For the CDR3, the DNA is TGTGCCAGCAGGCCTCAGCGGGACTCCCATGAGCAGTTCTTC. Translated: CASRPQRDSHEQFF.

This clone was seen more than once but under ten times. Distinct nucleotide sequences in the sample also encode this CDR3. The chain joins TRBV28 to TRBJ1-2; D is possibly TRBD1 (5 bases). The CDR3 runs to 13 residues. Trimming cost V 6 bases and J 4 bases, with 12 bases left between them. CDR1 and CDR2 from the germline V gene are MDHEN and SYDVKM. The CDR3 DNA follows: TGTGCCAGCAGCCCAGGGACGGTCTATGGCTACACCTTC. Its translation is CASSPGTVYGYTF.

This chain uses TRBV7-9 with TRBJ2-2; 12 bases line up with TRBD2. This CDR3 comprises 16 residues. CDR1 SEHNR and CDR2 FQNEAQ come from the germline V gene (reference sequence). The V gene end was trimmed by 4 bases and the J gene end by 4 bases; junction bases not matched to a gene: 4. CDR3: CASSSPSGRATGELFF. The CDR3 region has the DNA TGTGCCAGCAGCTCCCCTAGCGGGAGGGCCACCGGGGAGCTGTTTTTT.